This TCR beta chain was documented in a study of blood T cells in healthy people across ages. About this clonotype itself: Its target is not known.

General study points: Among T cells, TCR beta diversity per million cells dropped roughly linearly as age rose. Both higher diversity and more naive CD4+ cells marked long-lived donors when set against aged donors.

This CDR3 is 15 amino acids long. Per the germline V gene, CDR1 is SGHRS and CDR2 is YFSETQ. Using a J-beta primer mix together with a sample-barcoded 5' primer, a second PCR was run for 7 to 11 cycles. Using its own MiXCR run on the 5' RACE reads, TCRdb lists one record per CDR3 protein. The table records about 2 million distinct CDR3 sequences, 49% of them present only once. Specimen: blood. This chain connects TRBV5-1 to TRBJ2-4, with D possibly being TRBD1 (6 bases). Near its end, the DNA agrees better with TRBJ2-5, so the J call may be wrong. The source is a woman aged 40 to 55 in good health. CDR3 DNA sequence: TGCGCCAGCAGCTTGGAGGTGGCAGGGGAAGAGACCCAGTACTTC. This encodes CASSLEVAGEETQYF.